This TCR beta chain comes out of a study of blood T cells in healthy people across ages. Study at large: Per two T cells, about one barcoded beta molecule was captured through template switching.

Regarding the study as a whole: Long-lived donors carried more naive CD4+ cells and greater diversity than aged donors. With age, beta diversity per million T cells declined roughly linearly, significantly by approximately 40. Conclusively comparing naive with antigen-experienced cells was impossible with unsorted PBMCs.

This clonotype was counted a few times. The antigen remains unidentified. A second PCR of roughly 7 to 11 cycles used a sample-barcoded 5' primer and a J-beta primer mix. TCRdb passed the 5' RACE reads through MiXCR, listing each CDR3 protein once. The table has about 1.5 million distinct CDR3 sequences, 35% to 45% seen once; the top ten hold less than 8%. With V trimmed by 1 base and J by 2 bases, 8 bases remained unmatched. CDR1 SGHTA and CDR2 FQGNSA come from the germline V gene. The CDR3 covers 16 residues. This receptor was identified in a woman younger than 30 in good health. Sequencing was performed on blood. V and J are TRBV7-2 and TRBJ2-7; 7 positions agree with TRBD2. CDR3 amino acids: CASSLGAVGGTYEQYF. The CDR3 DNA sequence: TGTGCCAGCAGCTTAGGGGCGGTCGGGGGGACCTACGAGCAGTACTTC. Looking up the rest from reference TRBV7-2 and TRBJ2-7 gives the full variable domain: GAGVSQSPSNKVTEKGKDVELRCDPISGHTALYWYRQSLGQGLEFLIYFQGNSAPDKSGLPSDRFSAERTGGSVSTLTIQRTQQEDSAVYLCASSLGAVGGTYEQYFGPGTRLTVT.